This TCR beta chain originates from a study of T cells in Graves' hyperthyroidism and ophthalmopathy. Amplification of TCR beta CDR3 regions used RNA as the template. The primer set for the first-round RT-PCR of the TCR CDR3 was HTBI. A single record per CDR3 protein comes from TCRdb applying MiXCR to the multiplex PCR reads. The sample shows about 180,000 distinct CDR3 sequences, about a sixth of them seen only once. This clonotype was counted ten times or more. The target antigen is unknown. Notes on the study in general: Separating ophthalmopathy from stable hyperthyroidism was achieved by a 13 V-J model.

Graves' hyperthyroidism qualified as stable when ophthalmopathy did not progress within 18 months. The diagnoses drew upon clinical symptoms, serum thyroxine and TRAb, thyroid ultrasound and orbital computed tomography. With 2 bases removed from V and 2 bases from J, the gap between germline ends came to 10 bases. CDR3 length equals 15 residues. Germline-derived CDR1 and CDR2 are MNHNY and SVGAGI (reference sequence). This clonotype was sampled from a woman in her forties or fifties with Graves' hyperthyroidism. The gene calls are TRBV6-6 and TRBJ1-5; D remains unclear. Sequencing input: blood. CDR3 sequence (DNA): TGTGCCAGCAGTTACGGAAGGGCACGCAATCAGCCCCAGCATTTT. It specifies CASSYGRARNQPQHF.